The clone carrying this TCR beta chain was seen repeatedly, ten times or more. Stated time point: sample taken at primary tumor resection. Unsorted tumor, nontumor lung tissue or cryopreserved PBMC supplied the whole RNA. This record comes from a study of spatial heterogeneity in lung cancer. Trimming pared 1 base from V and 5 bases from J, leaving 6 bases between. The CDR3 is made up of 13 amino acids. CDR1 is DFQATT and CDR2 is SNEGSKA in the germline V gene (reference sequence). TCRdb redid the calling of the 5' RACE reads with MiXCR, one entry per CDR3 protein. Among approximately 44,000 distinct CDR3 sequences listed, approximately 14% were seen once.

The material was PBMCs, obtained at surgery. The clonotype comes from a male donor with early-stage non-small cell lung cancer. The chain combines TRBV20-1 with TRBJ1-6; no clear D. CDR3 amino acids: CSARAQDNSPLHF. The CDR3 nucleotides are TGCAGTGCTAGAGCCCAGGATAATTCACCCCTCCACTTT.